Sequencing of this T cell receptor beta chain was carried out in a study of beta chain features in type 1 diabetes. Study observations and caveats: Reduced insertions and increased deletions marked VDJ junctions in type 1 diabetes patients. Researchers report that Type 1 diabetes patients had moderately but significantly shorter TCRB CDR3s across all four CD4+ subsets. Relative to healthy donors, patients appeared to have naive, central memory and Treg TCRB repertoires that were more similar. Any HLA-type effect on TCRB rearrangement remained unresolved here. PCR might favor shorter templates, equally in patients and controls.

The CDR3 spans 13 residues. CDR1 is SGHAT, CDR2 FQNNGV, per germline. This clone was picked up a small number of times. Its specificity is not known. At one boundary the junction diverges from the germline segment, which might be a read error. Reverse transcription of all isolated RNA meant that expressed TCRB transcripts were sequenced. Only in-frame clones appear in the TCRdb table, and some are missing; sequencing was by immunoSEQ multiplex PCR. The profile shows a few hundred thousand clones, 14% of them singletons. This rearrangement joins TRBV11-2 to TRBJ2-3, with D hard to call. The receptor's source is a man in his thirties or forties with type 1 diabetes. The material sequenced was naive CD4+ T cells from blood. The CDR3 DNA is TGTGCCAGCAGCATAGATAGAACAGATACGCAGTATTTT. It specifies CASSIDRTDTQYF.